This T cell receptor (beta chain) stems from a study of T cell responses to AZD1222 COVID-19 vaccine. Overall study results and limits: Unmutated regions of variants are reportedly targeted by nearly half of spike-specific TCRs. Only a handful of AZD1222 recipients were seropositive at baseline. The CD4 TCRs associated with vaccination extended across spike and predominated at 160-218 and 743-854.

With regard to this clone: What it binds is not known. At one of its ends the junction is not consistent with the germline gene, which may arise from a read error.

Only in-frame clones appear in the TCRdb table, and some are missing; sequencing was by immunoSEQ multiplex PCR. The table has under 80,000 clones, around 84% seen once. Germline V gene lookup returns CDR1 MDHEN and CDR2 SYDVKM. CDR3 length: 12 residues. The chain uses TRBV28 and TRBJ1-4; 9 bases fit TRBD1. This receptor was taken from an adult in good health. Material: peripheral blood, obtained on day 0 of AZD1222 vaccination. Here the CDR3 DNA reads TGTGCCAGCAGGGGGCCGGGACAGGGCAAGGATTTT. This sequence encodes CASRGPGQGKDF.